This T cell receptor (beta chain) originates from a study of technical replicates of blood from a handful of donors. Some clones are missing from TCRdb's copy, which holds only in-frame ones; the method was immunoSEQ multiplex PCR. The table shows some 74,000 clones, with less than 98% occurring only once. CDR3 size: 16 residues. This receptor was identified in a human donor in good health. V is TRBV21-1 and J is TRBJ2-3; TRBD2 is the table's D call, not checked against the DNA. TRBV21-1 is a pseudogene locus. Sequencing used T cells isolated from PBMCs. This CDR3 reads CASSKDPRRNTDTQYF. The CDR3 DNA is TGTGCCAGCAGCAAAGATCCTAGGCGGAACACAGATACGCAGTATTTT.